What follows are 20 T cell receptor beta chains derived from one specimen sequenced in a study of T-cell reconstitution after alpha-beta-depleted transplantation in children. Unique molecular identifiers tagged the TCRbeta library. TCRdb ran MiXCR on the PCR reads and lists one entry per CDR3 protein. The table records a few hundred thousand distinct CDR3 sequences, over 9% of them present only once. The specimen was PBMCs, collected before TCRalphabeta/CD19-depleted stem cell transplant. These receptors were taken from a boy younger than two with acute myeloid leukemia, due to receive a stem cell transplant.

The chain recombines TRBV7-9 with TRBJ1-1; D is perhaps TRBD1 (6 bases). The CDR3 runs to 12 residues. CDR1 and CDR2 from the germline V gene are SEHNR and FQNEAQ (reference sequence). Trimming shortened V by 1 base and J by 11 bases, and 11 bases separated the two germline ends. The CDR3 region has the DNA TGTGCCAGCAGCTTAGACACAGGGAGGGCTTTCTTT. This gives the protein CASSLDTGRAFF.

The table lists this clonotype with a few counts. The chain carries TRBV28 and TRBJ2-3; 8 positions match TRBD1. This CDR3 comprises 17 residues. Germline CDR1 reads MDHEN; CDR2 reads SYDVKM. J lost 6 bases, V lost 5 bases, and 16 bases had no gene match. The chain's CDR3 is CASSALRTGRYADTQYF. The CDR3 nucleotides read TGTGCCAGCAGTGCCCTTCGGACAGGGAGGTATGCGGATACGCAGTATTTT.

This clonotype was seen at least ten times. The rearrangement links TRBV15 to TRBJ2-3; 7 nucleotides align to TRBD1. The CDR3 has 17 amino acids. Germline-derived CDR1 and CDR2 are LNHNV and YYDKDF (reference sequence). V lost 0 bases to trimming and J lost 2 bases; unmatched junction nucleotides: 8. Here the CDR3 DNA reads TGTGCCACCAGCAGAGATCGCCCTGACAGGGCCACAGATACGCAGTATTTT. The encoded protein is CATSRDRPDRATDTQYF.

This clonotype came up many times. This chain uses TRBV12-3 or TRBV12-4 with TRBJ2-7, with no clear D. V lost 4 bases and J lost 0, with 10 bases in between. This CDR3 has 14 amino acids. The DNA for the CDR3 is TGTGCCAGCAGTTCCGACACAGTCTCCTACGAGCAGTACTTC. Its translation: CASSSDTVSYEQYF.

This clonotype was observed many times. This sequence joins TRBV11-2 and TRBJ2-1; 7 bases map to TRBD2. The CDR3 length is 14 residues. Germline V CDR1 and CDR2: SGHAT, FQNNGV. The V and J ends lost 1 base and 6 bases, in that order; junction bases with no gene match: 3. The CDR3 DNA sequence: TGTGCCAGCAGCTTAGCCCGACTAGCCAATGAGCAGTTCTTC. Amino acids: CASSLARLANEQFF.

This clonotype has a count of ten or more. The V and J genes are TRBV5-1 and TRBJ2-1; 7 bases align to TRBD2. Germline values: CDR1 SGHRS, CDR2 YFSETQ. The CDR3 loop spans 16 amino acids. With V trimmed by 4 bases and J by 3 bases, 10 bases remained unmatched. The CDR3 coding sequence is TGCGCCAGCAGCCCTCTGACTAGCCAGGACTACAATGAGCAGTTCTTC. Its translation is CASSPLTSQDYNEQFF.

This chain connects TRBV26 to TRBJ2-7; no check of the table's D call, TRBD2, against the DNA was made. TRBV26 is classified as a pseudogene. The CDR3 consists of 16 residues. The CDR3 loop is CASSSPRGPSSYEQYF. The CDR3 DNA sequence: TGTGCCAGCAGTTCGCCTAGGGGCCCGAGCTCCTACGAGCAGTACTTC.

This clonotype was detected ten times or more. The J gene is TRBJ1-1, the V gene TRBV5-1, with D hard to call. The CDR3 extends over 14 amino acids. V shed 3 bases and J shed 7 bases, with 16 bases lying between them. Looked up from germline, CDR1 is SGHRS and CDR2 is YFSETQ. CDR3 residues: CASSWERGADEAFF. The CDR3, as DNA: TGCGCCAGCAGCTGGGAGCGGGGAGCCGATGAAGCTTTCTTT.

This clonotype was seen many times. The chain couples TRBV6-2 or TRBV6-3 to TRBJ2-7; D possibly corresponds to TRBD2 (7 bases). The ends were cut back, 4 bases at V and 5 bases at J, with 15 bases in the middle. The germline CDR1 and CDR2 sequences are MNHEY and SVGEGT. The CDR3 has 14 amino acids. CDR3 region: CASSSGWGGHEQYF. The DNA of the CDR3 is TGTGCCAGCAGTTCCGGCTGGGGGGGCCACGAGCAGTACTTC.

In the case of this clonotype: Given a much more abundant clone one base away, this may be a read error. The chain combines TRBV24-1 with TRBJ2-1; TRBD1 or TRBD2 may be the D gene (7 bases each). Germline V gene data show CDR1 as KGHDR and CDR2 as SFDVKD. Trimming cost V 1 base and J 3 bases, with 27 bases left between them. The CDR3 is 21 amino acids. This CDR3 is CATSDFGTGVRGGSYYNEQFF. The CDR3 DNA reads as TGTGCCACCAGTGATTTTGGAACAGGGGTCCGCGGGGGTAGCTACTACAATGAGCAGTTCTTC.

This clonotype has a count of ten or more. This CDR3 reads CASSHPGGEDTEAFF. The CDR3 DNA is TGCGCCAGCAGCCATCCAGGGGGCGAGGACACTGAAGCTTTCTTT. The rearrangement joins TRBV5-1 to TRBJ1-1; TRBD1 agrees at 8 bases. Per the germline V gene, CDR1 is SGHRS and CDR2 is YFSETQ. Germline trimming cut 4 bases from V and 3 bases from J; bases unmatched to any gene: 8. The length of the CDR3 is 15 residues.

This clonotype was counted at least ten times. CDR3 region: CASSPIWAVGTEAFF. Here the CDR3 DNA reads TGTGCCAGCAGTCCCATCTGGGCAGTAGGCACTGAAGCTTTCTTT. The rearrangement links TRBV28 to TRBJ1-1; D is unresolved. With 5 bases removed from V and 4 bases from J, the gap between germline ends came to 17 bases. This CDR3 spans 15 amino acids. CDR1 MDHEN and CDR2 SYDVKM come from the germline V gene.

V gene TRBV6-1 combines with J gene TRBJ1-5, with 9 positions matching TRBD1. V was clipped by 7 bases and J by 6 bases; unmatched bases: 7. This CDR3 spans 14 amino acids. CDR1 is MNHNS and CDR2 is SASEGT in the germline V gene. The CDR3 spells CASTGTGYRQPQHF. The CDR3 DNA reads as TGTGCCAGCACCGGGACAGGGTATCGTCAGCCCCAGCATTTT.

The chain employs TRBV6-2 or TRBV6-3 and TRBJ2-6; perhaps TRBD1 as D (5 bases). The CDR3 length is 16 residues. The germline V and J ends were trimmed by 0 bases and 2 bases, with 8 bases remaining between them. Germline CDR1 reads MNHEY; CDR2 reads SVGEGT. CDR3 sequence reads: CASSYSPGTGANVLTF. CDR3 DNA sequence: TGTGCCAGCAGTTACTCGCCAGGGACTGGGGCCAACGTCCTGACTTTC.

This clonotype has ten or more counts. The gene calls are TRBV3-1 and TRBJ1-2; TRBD1 might be the D (6 bases). V lost 2 bases and J 8 bases, leaving 9 bases between the germline ends. This CDR3 region has 12 residues. CDR1 is LGHDT and CDR2 is YNNKEL in the germline V gene (reference sequence). In DNA, the CDR3 is TGTGCCAGCAGCCAACAGGGGTGGGGCTACACCTTC. Protein: CASSQQGWGYTF.

As concerns this clonotype: At one end the junction does not follow the germline gene, possibly because of a read error. CDR3 bases: TGTGCCAGCAGTTTGGACGGGAGAACCGGGGAGCTGTTTTTT. It specifies CASSLDGRTGELFF. The chain carries TRBV5-4 and TRBJ2-2; D is perhaps TRBD2 (6 bases). Per germline, CDR1 SGHNT and CDR2 YYREEE (reference sequence). This CDR3 is 14 amino acids long.

This clonotype was seen ten or more times. V is TRBV7-2 and J is TRBJ2-1; D possibly corresponds to TRBD2 (5 bases). CDR1 and CDR2 from the germline V gene are SGHTA and FQGNSA. Deletions cut 6 bases from V and 4 bases from J, with 10 bases between. The CDR3 is 13 amino acids. The CDR3 reads CASSSSRYNEQFF. The CDR3 DNA follows: TGTGCCAGCAGTTCTAGCCGTTACAATGAGCAGTTCTTC.

This clonotype was detected ten times or more. The chain is built from TRBV20-1 and TRBJ1-3; D gene unclear. Trimming removed 6 bases from V and 0 bases from J, with 9 bases in between. The CDR3 is made up of 13 amino acids. CDR1 and CDR2 from the germline V gene are DFQATT and SNEGSKA (reference sequence). CDR3 sequence: CSAPGLSGNTIYF. Here the CDR3 DNA reads TGCAGTGCCCCAGGCCTCTCTGGAAACACCATATATTTT.

There are a few counts of this clonotype. The J gene is TRBJ2-2, the V gene TRBV3-1; 8 bases map to TRBD2. Germline CDR1 and CDR2: LGHDT and YNNKEL (reference sequence). This CDR3 region has 16 residues. Trimming removed 4 bases from V and 3 bases from J; junction bases left unmatched: 7. CDR3 loop: CASSPSGGWYTGELFF. The CDR3, as DNA: TGTGCCAGCAGCCCCAGCGGGGGATGGTACACCGGGGAGCTGTTTTTT.

This clonotype was counted a few times. V gene TRBV30 combines with J gene TRBJ1-2, with D possibly matching TRBD1 (6 bases). V was trimmed by 2 bases and J by 4 bases, leaving 11 bases between them. The CDR3 covers 13 residues. From germline, CDR1 is GTSNPN and CDR2 SVGIG (reference sequence). CDR3 nucleotides: TGTGCCTGGAGTACAGGGCCCACCTATGGCTACACCTTC. It translates to CAWSTGPTYGYTF.